Presented here are 30 T cell receptor beta chains from one specimen sequenced in a study of CD8+CD57+ T cells in acquired aplastic anemia. It was patients with CD8+CD57+ cell expansion by flow cytometry who were chosen for sequencing. CDR3 and TCR beta VDJ profiling relied on genomic DNA as the template. A single record per CDR3 protein comes from TCRdb applying MiXCR to the reads. The profile shows roughly 250,000 distinct CDR3 sequences, about 44% of them singletons. The specimen was sorted CD4+, CD8+, or CD8+CD57+ T cells (not recorded which) from PBMCs. These receptors came from a human donor with aplastic anemia.

CDR3 amino acids: CASSTTVIDYGYTF. The CDR3 region has the DNA TGTGCCAGTAGCACAACGGTGATAGACTATGGCTACACCTTC. V and J are TRBV19 and TRBJ1-2; no firm D call. Germline-derived CDR1 and CDR2 are LNHDA and SQIVND (reference sequence). The CDR3 runs to 14 residues. V lost 6 bases and J 3 bases, leaving 14 bases between the germline ends.

This clonotype was seen ten or more times. The chain uses TRBV9 and TRBJ1-3, with 7 bases that match TRBD1. The V segment lost 0 bases and the J segment 0 bases; nucleotides outside the gene matches: 9. The CDR3 covers 18 residues. The germline V gene has CDR1 SGDLS and CDR2 YYNGEE. CDR3 protein: CASSVAIGQANSGNTIYF. CDR3 coding DNA: TGTGCCAGCAGCGTAGCGATTGGACAGGCTAACTCTGGAAACACCATATATTTT.

This clonotype has ten or more counts. The rearrangement links TRBV2 to TRBJ2-7; D is ambiguous. The CDR3 sequence is 11 residues long. V dropped 4 bases and J dropped 5 bases, with 6 bases sitting between them. In germline, CDR1 is SNHLY, CDR2 FYNNEI. The CDR3 coding sequence is TGTGCCAGCAGTGTAGTCGACGAGCAGTACTTC. It is translated as CASSVVDEQYF.

The chain links TRBV20-1 to TRBJ2-3; 10 bases align to TRBD2. There are 15 residues in the CDR3. V trimming: 6 bases; J trimming: 6 bases; junction bases outside the gene matches: 12. From germline, CDR1 is DFQATT and CDR2 SNEGSKA (reference sequence). The CDR3 loop is CSAYPSGGASDTQYF. The CDR3 nucleotides are TGCAGTGCCTACCCAAGCGGGGGGGCGTCTGATACGCAGTATTTT.

This clonotype was seen at least ten times. This chain joins TRBV20-1 and TRBJ2-7, with a tentative D call TRBD2 (6 bases). CDR3 size: 15 residues. V gave up 0 bases and J gave up 2 bases, with 14 bases separating them. The germline gives CDR1 DFQATT, CDR2 SNEGSKA (reference sequence). For the CDR3, the DNA is TGCAGTGCTAGAGACAGACTAGTTCAAGCCTACGAGCAGTACTTC. The encoded protein is CSARDRLVQAYEQYF.

Concerning this clonotype itself: The junction does not match germline at one end; this may be a read error. V gene TRBV7-2 combines with J gene TRBJ2-7, with D possibly TRBD2 on 6 matching bases. This CDR3 is 11 amino acids long. Per the germline V gene, CDR1 is SGHTA and CDR2 is FQGNSA. CDR3 residues: CAGSADYELYF. The CDR3 DNA reads TGTGCCGGCAGCGCGGACTACGAGCTGTACTTC.

This clonotype was counted only a few times. This may arise from a read error, as a much more abundant clone is one base away. The rearrangement links TRBV19 to TRBJ2-1; 8 nucleotides align to TRBD2. V gave up 1 base and J gave up 12 bases; unmatched junction bases: 8. Per germline, CDR1 LNHDA and CDR2 SQIVND (reference sequence). The CDR3 spans 14 residues. Here the CDR3 reads CASSIARGAGVQFF. CDR3 bases: TGTGCCAGTAGTATAGCGCGGGGGGCGGGTGTGCAGTTCTTC.

This clonotype was detected many times. This chain connects TRBV7-9 to TRBJ2-7, with TRBD1 identical over 7 bases. The CDR3 runs 14 residues. The ends lost 4 bases at V and 6 bases at J; junction bases unmatched: 9. Germline V gene lookup returns CDR1 SEHNR and CDR2 FQNEAQ (reference sequence). DNA for the CDR3: TGTGCCAGCAGCTCTAGGGACAGTAAAGGCGAGCAGTACTTC. It specifies CASSSRDSKGEQYF.

Many counts were recorded for this clonotype. The chain carries TRBV20-1 and TRBJ1-4; D is possibly TRBD1 (6 bases). The CDR3 covers 14 residues. The germline V gene encodes CDR1 DFQATT and CDR2 SNEGSKA (reference sequence). The ends were cut back, 3 bases at V and 4 bases at J, with 12 bases in the middle. The CDR3 loop reads CSASLTGLNEKLFF. In nucleotides, the CDR3 is TGCAGTGCTAGTTTAACAGGGCTTAATGAAAAACTGTTTTTT.

Worth noting for this clonotype: Sequence at one end of the junction differs from germline and may be a read error. The V and J genes are TRBV25-1 and TRBJ2-3; the D is unclear. CDR1 and CDR2 (germline): MGHDK, SYGVNS. CDR3 length: 13 amino acids. CDR3 DNA sequence: TGTGCCAGCGGTGACGGAGCCGCAGATACGCAGTATTTT. It codes for CASGDGAADTQYF.

This chain links TRBV20-1 with TRBJ2-5; 9 bases fit TRBD2. CDR3 length: 14 residues. The V gene's germline CDR1 is DFQATT and CDR2 SNEGSKA (reference sequence). V shed 1 base and J 5 bases; nucleotides not matched to a gene: 5. CDR3 residues: CSARVAGVGETQYF. CDR3 bases: TGCAGTGCTAGAGTAGCGGGGGTCGGGGAGACCCAGTACTTC.

The V gene is TRBV28, the J gene TRBJ1-3; TRBD1 might be the D (6 bases). The CDR3 has 14 amino acids. The germline CDR1 and CDR2 sequences are MDHEN and SYDVKM. V shed 8 bases and J shed 4 bases, with 15 bases lying between them. CDR3 region: CASVNRGGGNTIYF. In DNA form, the CDR3 reads TGTGCCAGCGTTAATAGGGGGGGCGGAAACACCATATATTTT.

The chain joins TRBV7-7 to TRBJ2-2; unclear D gene. The germline gives CDR1 SSHAT, CDR2 FNYEAQ (reference sequence). Trimming removed 1 base from V and 5 bases from J, with 11 bases in between. The CDR3 loop spans 15 amino acids. The CDR3 region is CASSLGREGTGELFF. DNA for the CDR3: TGTGCCAGCAGCTTAGGCCGTGAAGGGACCGGGGAGCTGTTTTTT.

The sample holds many counts of this clonotype. The CDR3 nucleotides read TGTGCCAGCAGCGGGCACCGGGACAGGTACAATGAGCAGTTCTTC. It yields the protein CASSGHRDRYNEQFF. The J gene is TRBJ2-1, the V gene TRBV7-8, with 8 bases that match TRBD1. The CDR3 has 15 amino acids. Trimming cost V 5 bases and J 4 bases; bases outside gene matches: 7. From germline, CDR1 is SGHVS and CDR2 FQNEAQ.

The V gene is TRBV30, the J gene TRBJ2-3, with D possibly matching TRBD2 (6 bases). Looked up from germline, CDR1 is GTSNPN and CDR2 is SVGIG (reference sequence). The CDR3 length is 15 residues. The V and J ends lost 1 base and 0 bases respectively, with 11 bases between them. CDR3 amino acids: CAWSETGVSTDTQYF. CDR3 coding DNA: TGTGCCTGGAGTGAAACGGGGGTTAGCACAGATACGCAGTATTTT.

Points on this clonotype: One junction end disagrees with the germline gene, perhaps due to a read error. V and J are TRBV11-2 and TRBJ2-1; D is undetermined. CDR3 length equals 15 residues. The germline gives CDR1 SGHAT, CDR2 FQNNGV. CDR3 sequence reads: CASSLDGPDYNEQFF. DNA of the CDR3: TGTGCCAGCAGTTTAGATGGGCCTGATTACAATGAGCAGTTCTTC.

This clonotype has a count of ten or more. The chain carries TRBV20-1 and TRBJ2-1; weak D call: TRBD2 (6 bases). Trimming shortened V by 3 bases and J by 2 bases, and 14 bases separated the two germline ends. The CDR3 totals 15 residues. Per the germline V gene, CDR1 is DFQATT and CDR2 is SNEGSKA (reference sequence). DNA for the CDR3: TGCAGTGCTAGCGGGGGATCTCGGACCTACAATGAGCAGTTCTTC. Its protein is CSASGGSRTYNEQFF.

This clonotype has at least ten counts. The chain joins TRBV7-6 to TRBJ1-1; 7 bases are shared with TRBD1. The germline V gene has CDR1 SGHVS and CDR2 FNYEAQ. J gave up 8 bases and V 2 bases, and 8 bases lay outside the gene matches. This CDR3 has 14 amino acids. The chain's CDR3 is CASSLTPQGREAFF. The DNA for the CDR3 is TGTGCCAGCAGCTTAACCCCACAGGGGAGAGAAGCTTTCTTT.

The chain carries TRBV15 and TRBJ2-5; D is unresolved. The CDR3 has 13 residues. Germline CDR1 is LNHNV and CDR2 is YYDKDF (reference sequence). Trimming cost V 0 bases and J 5 bases, with 7 bases left between them. The CDR3 nucleotides are TGTGCCACCAGCAGAGATAGAAAGGAGACCCAGTACTTC. Amino acid sequence: CATSRDRKETQYF.

The rearrangement links TRBV9 to TRBJ2-6; D remains ambiguous. CDR1 is SGDLS, CDR2 YYNGEE, per germline. This CDR3 comprises 16 residues. The ends were cut back, 0 bases at V and 4 bases at J, with 11 bases in the middle. CDR3 sequence (DNA): TGTGCCAGCAGCGTAGAGTGGGCGCCCGGGGCCAACGTCCTGACTTTC. Translation: CASSVEWAPGANVLTF. The full variable domain, its missing parts supplied by reference TRBV9 and TRBJ2-6, is DSGVTQTPKHLITATGQRVTLRCSPRSGDLSVYWYQQSLDQGLQFLIQYYNGEERAKGNILERFSAQQFPDLHSELNLSSLELGDSALYFCASSVEWAPGANVLTFGAGSRLTVL.

This clonotype appeared a few times. This rearrangement joins TRBV30 to TRBJ1-5; TRBD1 might be the D (6 bases). Germline CDR1 reads GTSNPN; CDR2 reads SVGIG (reference sequence). The V gene lost 0 bases and the J gene lost 7 bases, with 13 bases spanning the gap. The CDR3 consists of 14 residues. The CDR3 spells CAWSVGGAGQPQHF. Written as DNA, the CDR3 is TGTGCCTGGAGTGTAGGGGGGGCAGGACAGCCCCAGCATTTT. Full variable domain (rest looked up from reference TRBV30 and TRBJ1-5): SQTIHQWPATLVQPVGSPLSLECTVEGTSNPNLYWYRQAAGRGLQLLFYSVGIGQISSEVPQNLSASRPQDRQFILSSKKLLLSDSGFYLCAWSVGGAGQPQHFGDGTRLSIL.

In regard to this clonotype: No conserved phenylalanine or tryptophan is present at the end of the CDR3, so a read error is the likely explanation. It is unclear where the CDR3 begins or ends on the DNA, so no DNA is shown, and the CDR3 is as TCRdb lists it. This rearrangement joins TRBV20-1 to TRBJ2-7; the D segment call TRBD1 is taken from the table without a DNA check. The germline V gene has CDR1 DFQATT and CDR2 SNEGSKA (reference sequence). The CDR3 spans 8 amino acids, including both terminal residues. This chain's CDR3 is CSAVPGYL.

Ten or more counts support this clonotype. The V gene is TRBV6-2 or TRBV6-3, the J gene TRBJ1-1, with unresolved D. V lost 6 bases, J lost 6 bases, and 17 bases lay in between. The germline V gene has CDR1 MNHEY and CDR2 SVGEGT. This CDR3 comprises 14 residues. CDR3 sequence (DNA): TGTGCCAGCAGGAACGAGGAGGGTGCCGCTGAAGCTTTCTTT. This translates into CASRNEEGAAEAFF.

V and J are TRBV5-1 and TRBJ2-7; 13 bases match TRBD2. This CDR3 contains 15 residues. Germline values: CDR1 SGHRS, CDR2 YFSETQ. V gave up 0 bases and J gave up 6 bases; unmatched junction bases: 3. In DNA, the CDR3 is TGCGCCAGCAGCTTGGGGACTAGCGGGGGCCGCGAGCAGTACTTC. Amino acids: CASSLGTSGGREQYF. Based on the CDR3 plus reference TRBV5-1 and TRBJ2-7, the full variable domain is KAGVTQTPRYLIKTRGQQVTLSCSPISGHRSVSWYQQTPGQGLQFLFEYFSETQRNKGNFPGRFSGRQFSNSRSEMNVSTLELGDSALYLCASSLGTSGGREQYFGPGTRLTVT.

The CDR3 DNA is TGTGCCATCAGGCCGGGACAGGGGGCGGAGGATTCACCCCTCCACTTT. This sequence encodes CAIRPGQGAEDSPLHF. This chain links TRBV10-3 with TRBJ1-6; 12 bases match TRBD1. CDR1 and CDR2 (germline): ENHRY, SYGVKD. CDR3 size: 16 residues. Trimming removed 6 bases from V and 8 bases from J; junction bases left unmatched: 8.

About this clonotype: This sequence may be a read error, since a much larger clone differs from it by one base. V usage is TRBV5-1 and J usage is TRBJ2-3; 7 bases align to TRBD1. Germline-derived CDR1 and CDR2 are SGHRS and YFSETQ. CDR3 length: 16 amino acids. With V trimmed by 4 bases and J by 5 bases, 13 bases remained unmatched. As DNA, the CDR3 is TGCGCCAGCAGCCCCGCAGACAGGGTGTGGGGAGATACGCAGTATTTT. Its translation is CASSPADRVWGDTQYF.

The rearrangement uses TRBV5-4 and TRBJ2-6, with TRBD1 matching over 7 bases. The CDR3 has 17 residues. V lost 3 bases to trimming and J lost 2 bases; unmatched junction nucleotides: 8. CDR1 SGHNT and CDR2 YYREEE come from the germline V gene (reference sequence). The CDR3 bases are TGTGCCAGCAGCTCTCAAACAGGGGCGGCTGGGGCCAACGTCCTGACTTTC. Translating gives CASSSQTGAAGANVLTF.

The CDR3 sequence is CASSLAPMADLAKNIQYF. CDR3 sequence (DNA): TGTGCCAGCAGCTTAGCGCCTATGGCAGATCTAGCCAAAAACATTCAGTACTTC. The chain has TRBV7-8 and TRBJ2-4, with unresolved D. Germline V gives CDR1 SGHVS, CDR2 FQNEAQ. Trimming shortened V by 0 bases and J by 0 bases, and 15 bases separated the two germline ends. This CDR3 is built from 18 residues.

The sample holds a few counts of this clonotype. The gene calls are TRBV30 and TRBJ1-5; no firm D call. The germline V gene encodes CDR1 GTSNPN and CDR2 SVGIG (reference sequence). V lost 1 base to trimming and J lost 0 bases, with 7 bases between them. The CDR3 spans 14 residues. The DNA for the CDR3 is TGTGCCTGGAGTGCCTCAGTTAGCAATCAGCCCCAGCATTTT. Translated: CAWSASVSNQPQHF.

In its sample, this clonotype was seen many times. The V gene is TRBV11-2, the J gene TRBJ1-2; D remains ambiguous. Germline V lookup: CDR1 SGHAT, CDR2 FQNNGV. Trimming took off 4 bases at V and 4 bases at J, with 7 bases between the two ends. The CDR3 has 12 amino acids. This CDR3 reads CASSSAIYGYTF. The CDR3 coding sequence is TGTGCCAGCAGCTCAGCGATCTATGGCTACACCTTC.